This T cell receptor (beta chain) appears in the sequencing data of a study of a mutant IDH1 vaccine in newly diagnosed glioma. Study-level background: Patients' prior therapy spanned radiotherapy, temozolomide, or both; most underwent both. Regarding the study as a whole: Detectable vaccine-induced immune responses arose in over 90% of patients.

About this clone itself: The antigen remains unidentified.

Time point denoted: baseline, week 1 (first vaccination visit). Described treatment: pre-vaccination baseline after standard-of-care therapy. TCRdb's table, derived via immunoSEQ multiplex PCR, lists solely in-frame clones and lacks some. Here the sample spans around 100,000 clones, roughly 82% being singletons. With 4 bases removed from V and 7 bases from J, the gap between germline ends came to 19 bases. The CDR3 has 15 residues. In germline, CDR1 is LGHNA, CDR2 YNFKEQ. The clonotype was recovered from a man aged 35 to 55 with glioma. Some clones in this sample may be carry-over from other donors' samples. The sequenced sample was PBMCs, obtained from a glioma patient treated with radiotherapy, temozolomide or both. The V gene is TRBV4-2, the J gene TRBJ1-2; no firm D call. In DNA form, the CDR3 reads TGTGCCAGCAGCCGACTAGAGCTCATCAGCGGTGGCTACACCTTC. Amino acid sequence: CASSRLELISGGYTF.